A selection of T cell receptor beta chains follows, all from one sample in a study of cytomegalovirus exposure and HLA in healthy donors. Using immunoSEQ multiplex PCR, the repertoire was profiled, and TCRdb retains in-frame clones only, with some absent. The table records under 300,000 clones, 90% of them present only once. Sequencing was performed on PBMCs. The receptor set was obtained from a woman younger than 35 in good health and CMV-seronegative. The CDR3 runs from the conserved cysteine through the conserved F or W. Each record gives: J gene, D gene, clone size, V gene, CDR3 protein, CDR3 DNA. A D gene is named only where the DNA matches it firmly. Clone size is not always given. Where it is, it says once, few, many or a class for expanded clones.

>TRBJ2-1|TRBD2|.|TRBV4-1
CASSQAPSPGGLYNEQFF
TGCGCCAGCAGCCAAGCCCCTTCTCCGGGGGGGTTGTACAATGAGCAGTTCTTC
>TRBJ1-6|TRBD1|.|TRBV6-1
CASTTGMNSPLHF
TGTGCCAGCACGACAGGGATGAATTCACCCCTCCACTTT
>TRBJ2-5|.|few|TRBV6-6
CASSPPGETQYF
TGTGCCAGCAGTCCGCCCGGGGAGACCCAGTACTTC
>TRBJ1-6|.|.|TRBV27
CASSHRLNNSPLHF
TGTGCCAGCAGTCACCGACTGAATAATTCACCCCTCCACTTT
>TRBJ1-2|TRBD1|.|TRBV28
CASSLATGGNYGYTF
TGTGCCAGCAGTTTAGCCACAGGGGGCAACTATGGCTACACCTTC
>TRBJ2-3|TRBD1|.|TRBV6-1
CASSEQGVFTDTQYF
TGTGCCAGCAGTGAACAGGGGGTATTCACAGATACGCAGTATTTT
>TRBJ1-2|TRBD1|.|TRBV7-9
CASRFNRGAGTF
TGTGCCAGCAGGTTTAACAGGGGGGCCGGCACCTTC
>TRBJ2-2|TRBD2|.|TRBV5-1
CASSLPLGLVMTGELFF
TGCGCCAGCAGCCTCCCCCTGGGACTAGTCATGACCGGGGAGCTGTTTTTT
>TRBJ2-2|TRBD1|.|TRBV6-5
CASSYSFTGDTGELFF
TGTGCCAGCAGTTACTCGTTTACAGGGGACACCGGGGAGCTGTTTTTT
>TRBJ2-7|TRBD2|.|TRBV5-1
CASSGGTSGGYEQYF
TGCGCCAGCAGCGGAGGGACTAGCGGGGGCTACGAGCAGTACTTC
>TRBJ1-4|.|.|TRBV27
CASSLFGREYYKLFF
TGTGCCAGCAGTTTGTTTGGCAGGGAATATTATAAACTGTTTTTT
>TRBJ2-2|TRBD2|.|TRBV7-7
CASSLERGGAGELFF
TGTGCCAGCAGCTTAGAGCGGGGGGGTGCCGGGGAGCTGTTTTTT
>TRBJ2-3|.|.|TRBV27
CASRSGGADTQYF
TGTGCCAGCAGAAGCGGTGGGGCAGATACGCAGTATTTT
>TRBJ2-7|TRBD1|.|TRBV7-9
CASSSQGTYEQYF
TGTGCCAGCAGCTCACAGGGGACCTACGAGCAGTACTTC
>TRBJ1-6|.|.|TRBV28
CASSPLAQVLHF
TGTGCCAGCAGCCCGCTGGCCCAGGTCCTCCACTTT
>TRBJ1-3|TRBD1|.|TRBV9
CASSVRWTGRVAGNTIYF
TGTGCCAGCAGCGTCCGGTGGACAGGGAGAGTGGCAGGAAACACCATATATTTT
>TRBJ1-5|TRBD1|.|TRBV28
CASRKGGMDQPQHF
TGTGCCAGCAGAAAAGGGGGCATGGATCAGCCCCAGCATTTT
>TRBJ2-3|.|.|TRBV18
CASSPRPGLSTDTQYF
TGTGCCAGCTCACCACGGCCGGGACTTAGCACAGATACGCAGTATTTT
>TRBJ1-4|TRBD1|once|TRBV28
CASRGDSSTNEKLFF
TGTGCCAGCAGAGGGGACAGCTCCACTAATGAAAAACTGTTTTTT
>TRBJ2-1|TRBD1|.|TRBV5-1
CASSTRGGQGQSNEQFF
TGCGCCAGCAGCACCCGAGGGGGACAGGGACAAAGCAATGAGCAGTTCTTC
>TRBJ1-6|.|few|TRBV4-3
CASSQVGGINNSPLHF
TGCGCCAGCAGCCAAGTGGGCGGGATAAATAATTCACCCCTCCACTTT
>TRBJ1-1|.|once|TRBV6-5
CASSYAVGAEAFF
TGTGCCAGCAGTTACGCTGTAGGGGCTGAAGCTTTCTTT
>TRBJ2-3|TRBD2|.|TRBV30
CAWENGGAGADTQYF
TGTGCCTGGGAAAACGGGGGGGCCGGAGCAGATACGCAGTATTTT
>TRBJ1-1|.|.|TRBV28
CASSLVGANTEAFF
TGTGCCAGCAGTTTGGTGGGGGCGAACACTGAAGCTTTCTTT
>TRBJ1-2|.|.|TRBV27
CASSPRDTYGYTF
TGTGCCAGCAGTCCTCGGGACACCTATGGCTACACCTTC
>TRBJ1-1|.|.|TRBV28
CASMVGYRNTEAFF
TGTGCCAGCATGGTTGGGTACAGGAACACTGAAGCTTTCTTT
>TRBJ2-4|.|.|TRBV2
CASSAGIGVLDVGKNIQYF
TGTGCCAGCAGCGCAGGGATTGGGGTTTTGGACGTAGGCAAAAACATTCAGTACTTC
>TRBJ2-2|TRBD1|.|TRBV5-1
CASSLSTGALNTGELFF
TGCGCCAGCAGCCTCTCGACAGGGGCCTTGAACACCGGGGAGCTGTTTTTT
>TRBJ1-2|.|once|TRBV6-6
CASSTGPDYGYTF
TGTGCCAGCAGCACAGGCCCCGACTATGGCTACACCTTC
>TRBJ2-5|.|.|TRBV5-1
CASSLPQETQYF
TGCGCCAGCAGCTTGCCGCAAGAGACCCAGTACTTC
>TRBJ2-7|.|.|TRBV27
CASSLSIFPASEQYF
TGTGCCAGCAGTTTATCCATTTTCCCAGCGAGCGAGCAGTACTTC
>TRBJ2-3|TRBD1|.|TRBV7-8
CASSPTRTGSDTQYF
TGTGCCAGCAGCCCAACTAGGACAGGGTCGGATACGCAGTATTTT
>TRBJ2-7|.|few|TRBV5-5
CASSELRIDHEQYF
TGTGCCAGCAGCGAGCTCAGGATAGACCACGAGCAGTACTTC
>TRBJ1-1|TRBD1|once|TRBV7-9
CASSDTTGLTEAFF
TGTGCCAGCAGCGATACGACAGGGCTCACTGAAGCTTTCTTT
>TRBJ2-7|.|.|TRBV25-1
CASSESAYEQYF
TGTGCCAGCAGTGAATCTGCCTACGAGCAGTACTTC
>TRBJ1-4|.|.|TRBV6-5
CASSPPTGGNGKLFF
TGTGCCAGCAGCCCTCCTACGGGGGGAAACGGAAAACTGTTTTTT
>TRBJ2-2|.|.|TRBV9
CASSAPGAGELFF
TGTGCCAGCAGCGCACCAGGGGCCGGGGAGCTGTTTTTT
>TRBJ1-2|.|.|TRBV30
CAWDNRGYGYTF
TGTGCCTGGGACAACCGGGGCTATGGCTACACCTTC
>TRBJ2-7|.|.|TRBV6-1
CASSEEFLHFGPYEQYF
TGTGCCAGCAGTGAAGAGTTCCTTCACTTTGGGCCCTACGAGCAGTACTTC
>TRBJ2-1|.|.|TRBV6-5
CASTYRGAGDEQFF
TGTGCCAGCACCTACCGGGGGGCGGGGGATGAGCAGTTCTTC
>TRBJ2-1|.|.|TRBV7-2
CASSLGAGLSKYNEQFF
TGTGCCAGCAGCTTAGGGGCAGGGCTTTCCAAATACAATGAGCAGTTCTTC
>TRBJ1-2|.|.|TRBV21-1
CASSRVTGDPLYGYTF
TGTGCCAGCAGCAGGGTTACAGGGGATCCTCTCTATGGCTACACCTTC
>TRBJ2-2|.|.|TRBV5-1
CASSLINSGELFF
TGCGCCAGCAGCTTGATCAATTCCGGGGAGCTGTTTTTT
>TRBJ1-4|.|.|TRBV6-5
CASSLDSPNEKLFF
TGTGCCAGCAGCCTGGACAGTCCTAATGAAAAACTGTTTTTT
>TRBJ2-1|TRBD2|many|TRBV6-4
CASSDGTSGYNEQFF
TGTGCCAGCAGTGACGGGACTAGCGGCTACAATGAGCAGTTCTTC